This T cell receptor beta chain derives from a study of T cells after yellow fever vaccination (dated by TCRdb to the late 2010s). Looking at the study overall: The SMART-Seq v4 Ultra Low Input RNA kit was used to prepare libraries from fractions with low cell numbers. Bulk TCR alpha and beta repertoires were sequenced longitudinally to track T-cell clones before and after primary and booster YFV17D yellow fever vaccination. Bulk PBMC replicates and cell subsets were isolated from blood drawn at multiple timepoints before and after both primary and secondary immunization. Two healthy male donors, one aged 18 to 30 and one aged 30 to 40 years, were included in the cohort. What the work shows at the level of the full study, not this receptor alone: Computational filtering was needed because FACS-sorted repertoires could contain abundant contaminating clonotypes from the bulk population. The secondary T-cell response was weaker than the primary response but faster, peaking on day 5 instead of day 15. Most clones expanded after primary vaccination (around 96% of CD4 and around 89% of CD8) were re-detected after the booster, suggesting that broad memory maintenance occurred. Because only a couple of donors were included in the study, the extent to which the findings can be generalized is limited. A small fraction of clonotypes appeared in both the CD4 and CD8 compartments, likely as a result of convergent recombination.

Inclusive of the bounding cysteine and phenylalanine, the CDR3 is 13 residues long. Only the CDR3 part of the read is kept: 39 bases, read in frame from the first base. The germline V gene provides CDR1 SGHVS and CDR2 FQNEAQ. V drops 5 bases and J drops 4 bases, leaving 11 bases in between. The treatment or condition label corresponds to: live attenuated yellow fever vaccine strain. A standard Ficoll-Paque protocol was used to isolate PBMCs from peripheral blood. Dynabeads CD4 and CD8 positive selection kits were used to isolate the CD4 and CD8 T-cell fractions. TriZol was used to extract RNA from bulk PBMCs, from CD4 and CD8 fractions, and from dextramer-positive and dextramer-negative fractions. TCR cDNA was made using 5'RACE template switching, a step that added a universal primer site and unique molecular identifiers. Priming for cDNA synthesis came from both the TCR alpha and TCR beta constant segments. Library amplification used two PCR steps, and the second PCR step added sample barcodes and sequencing adapters. Sequencing of the libraries was done on either Illumina HiSeq 2500 (2x100 bp) or NovaSeq (2x150 bp). The original pipeline was this. Demultiplexing of reads and collapsing into UMI consensus sequences were performed with MIGEC, and V(D)J alignment was carried out with MiXCR. Vaccine-responding clonotypes were identified with edgeR using replicate PBMC samples, with FDR below 0.01 and a log2 fold change above 5 up to day 15 being required. Bulk clonotypes were assigned CD4 or CD8 identity according to which sequenced CD4 or CD8 repertoire held them at higher abundance. Starting from the raw public reads, TCRdb applied fastp trimming at Q25, assembled clones with MiXCR and retained in-frame beta chains. When rows share a CDR3 protein, they turn into one entry using the most common DNA and genes. TCRdb assigned the V and J calls; the authors' analysis was not used. The sample table lists 70,000 or so distinct CDR3 sequences, around 7.1% of them with a count of one. In total, the top ten clones hold approximately 29% of the sample.

A note on this clonotype: The target of this receptor is not known. No quality values exist for individual bases; no much larger clone is one base distant.

The specimen comprised CD8+ T cells sorted from PBMCs, sampled more than 8 days after the first yellow fever vaccination. The sequence derives from a man younger than 30 who received the YFV17D yellow fever vaccine. The rearranged segments are TRBV7-8 and TRBJ1-2; a tentative D match to TRBD1 spans 6 bases. The nucleotide sequence is given as TGTGCCAGCAGCCAGGACAGCATCTATGGCTACACCTTC. It codes for CASSQDSIYGYTF.